The rows below give T cell receptor beta chains drawn from one sample of a study of blood T cell repertoires in COVID-19. Clones were sequenced by immunoSEQ multiplex PCR, and TCRdb holds only the in-frame ones, with some missing. This table has 80,000 to 95,000 clones, 85% to 90% appearing once. Material for sequencing was peripheral blood. Receptors were obtained from an elderly woman in a cohort sampled during active or convalescent COVID-19. The CDR3 runs from the conserved cysteine through the conserved F or W. The order of the fields is D gene, clone size, CDR3 length, V gene, J gene, CDR3 DNA, CDR3 protein. A D gene is named only where the DNA matches it firmly. Only part of the rows carry a size: once, few, many, or a class if the clone is expanded.

>.|.|15|TRBV28|TRBJ1-1
TGTGCCAGCAGACCGGACAGTTTGGGTGTTCGTCGGGCTTTCTTT
CASRPDSLGVRRAFF
>TRBD1|once|15|TRBV18|TRBJ1-1
TGTGCCAGCTCACCACCGCAGGGGGCGAACACTGAAGCTTTCTTT
CASSPPQGANTEAFF
>.|.|16|TRBV13|TRBJ1-6
TGTGCCAGCAGCTGGCAGGGGAGCTCCTATAATTCACCCCTCCACTTT
CASSWQGSSYNSPLHF
>TRBD2|.|15|TRBV5-4|TRBJ2-5
TGTGCCAGCAGCAAAACTAGCGGGCGTCAAGAGACCCAGTACTTC
CASSKTSGRQETQYF
>TRBD1|.|13|TRBV3-1/TRBV3-2|TRBJ1-4
TGTGCCAGCAGCCGGGGACAGAATGAAAAACTGTTTTTT
CASSRGQNEKLFF
>.|.|12|TRBV29-1|TRBJ2-3
TGCAGCGCTCTAGGTGGCGCAGATACGCAGTATTTT
CSALGGADTQYF
>TRBD2|.|16|TRBV7-3|TRBJ2-2
TGTGCCAGCAGCCTCAGACTAGCGGGAGCTAAAGGGGAGCTGTTTTTT
CASSLRLAGAKGELFF
>TRBD2|.|14|TRBV11-2|TRBJ2-4
TGTGCCAGCAGCGCCCATAGCGGGAGGCAGGTTCAGTACTTC
CASSAHSGRQVQYF
>.|.|14|TRBV5-1|TRBJ1-4
TGCGCCAGCAGCTTGGCAGGGAACTACGAAAAACTGTTTTTT
CASSLAGNYEKLFF
>TRBD2|.|19|TRBV5-1|TRBJ2-1
TGCGCCAGCAACTTGAAAACCCTCCGGACTAGCGGGATATGGAATGAGCAGTTCTTC
CASNLKTLRTSGIWNEQFF
>.|.|14|TRBV11-3|TRBJ2-2
TGTGCCAGCAGTCGGGACACTAACACCGGGGAGCTGTTTTTT
CASSRDTNTGELFF
>TRBD2|.|20|TRBV28|TRBJ2-1
TGTGCCAGCAGTTTGGTCAAAGGGGGGTTTGGACTAGCGGGAGTTAGGGAGCAGTTCTTC
CASSLVKGGFGLAGVREQFF
>TRBD2|.|15|TRBV5-1|TRBJ2-7
TGCGCCAGCAGCTCCGGGGGGGGCCCCAGCTACGAGCAGTACTTC
CASSSGGGPSYEQYF
>.|once|13|TRBV11-2|TRBJ2-5
TGTGCCAGCAGCTTATCATCCCCAGAGACCCAGTACTTC
CASSLSSPETQYF
>.|.|17|TRBV9|TRBJ2-7
TGTGCCAGCAGCGTAGGTTTGGCGGGCAGGTCTGTCCACGAGCAGTACTTC
CASSVGLAGRSVHEQYF
>.|.|13|TRBV2|TRBJ1-2
TGTGCCAGCAGGATCGACGGGAACTATGGCTACACCTTC
CASRIDGNYGYTF